These 12 T cell receptor beta chains were sequenced from one sample in a study of graft-versus-host responses after intestinal transplantation. Using immunoSEQ multiplex PCR, the repertoire was profiled, and TCRdb retains in-frame clones only, with some absent. This table holds fewer than 150,000 clones, around 90% found once. These receptors have no identified antigens. This specimen consisted of unstimulated CD4+ T cells sorted from spleen or lymph node cells, obtained before intestinal transplant. Source of these receptors: a human donor who received an intestinal transplant.

The CDR3 DNA reads TGTGCCAGCCGTCTGCGGGGGGACACAGATACGCAGTATTTT. Its translation is CASRLRGDTDTQYF. The V and J genes are TRBV4-2 and TRBJ2-3, with 8 bases identical to TRBD2. This CDR3 is built from 14 residues. Germline V gene sequence: CDR1 LGHNA, CDR2 YNFKEQ. The V and J ends lost 8 bases and 2 bases, in that order; junction bases with no gene match: 6.

The chain has TRBV5-4 and TRBJ2-5, with a possible D match to TRBD2 (5 bases). The J call is uncertain, as TRBJ2-7 better fits the DNA end. This CDR3 has 15 amino acids. Germline values: CDR1 SGHNT, CDR2 YYREEE (reference sequence). The CDR3 region has the DNA TGTGCCAGCAGCAATGAACCCGTTGGGAGCCACGAGCAGTACTTC. Its translation is CASSNEPVGSHEQYF.

In regard to this clone: The CDR3 end shows no conserved phenylalanine or tryptophan, and so a read error is likely. The chain links TRBV19 to TRBJ1-2; 9 bases match TRBD1. The CDR3 is 12 residues long. With 6 bases clipped from V and 6 bases from J, the junction kept 2 bases outside the gene matches. The germline gives CDR1 LNHDA, CDR2 SQIVND (reference sequence). CDR3 amino acids: CASRTGGHGYTL. DNA of the CDR3: TGTGCCAGTAGGACAGGGGGACATGGCTACACCCTC.

The chain has TRBV5-1 and TRBJ2-1, with a possible D match to TRBD2 (6 bases). The CDR3 sequence is 14 residues long. Per the germline V gene, CDR1 is SGHRS and CDR2 is YFSETQ. V was shortened by 4 bases and J by 3 bases, with 11 bases between the two germline ends. This chain's CDR3 is CASSVPGLYNEQFF. The CDR3 nucleotides read TGCGCCAGCAGCGTACCGGGACTCTACAATGAGCAGTTCTTC.

This chain links TRBV18 with TRBJ1-5; unclear D gene. V lost 3 bases to trimming and J lost 5 bases, with 11 bases between them. Germline V gene data show CDR1 as KGHSH and CDR2 as LQKENI. The CDR3 is 14 amino acids. The CDR3 reads CASSPRTDYQPQHF. CDR3 nucleotide sequence: TGTGCCAGCTCACCGCGGACGGATTATCAGCCCCAGCATTTT.

The chain joins TRBV10-3 to TRBJ2-1; tentatively, D is TRBD2 (7 bases). Germline V gene sequence: CDR1 ENHRY, CDR2 SYGVKD. The CDR3 contains 13 residues. Trimming shortened V by 7 bases and J by 4 bases, and 11 bases separated the two germline ends. The DNA of the CDR3 is TGTGCCATCAATCGGGGGGCATACAATGAGCAGTTCTTC. This gives the protein CAINRGAYNEQFF.

This chain links TRBV2 with TRBJ1-1; a possible D gene is TRBD1 (5 bases). CDR3 length: 14 residues. Between the trimmed V and J ends, which lost 7 bases and 5 bases, there was a span of 17 bases. The germline CDR1 and CDR2 sequences are SNHLY and FYNNEI. CDR3 sequence: CASTPGTRGTEAFF. CDR3 nucleotides: TGTGCCAGCACTCCTGGGACCCGAGGGACTGAAGCTTTCTTT.

The chain uses TRBV5-1 and TRBJ2-5; D is possibly TRBD1 (6 bases). Germline V lookup: CDR1 SGHRS, CDR2 YFSETQ. V was shortened by 0 bases and J by 1 base, with 10 bases between the two germline ends. The CDR3 spans 15 residues. The CDR3 DNA sequence: TGCGCCAGCAGCTTGGCCGGGACAATCCAAGAGACCCAGTACTTC. Protein product: CASSLAGTIQETQYF.

The chain uses TRBV6-6 and TRBJ2-7; TRBD1 aligns across 7 bases. V gave up 6 bases and J gave up 4 bases; unmatched junction bases: 9. This CDR3 region has 14 residues. The germline gives CDR1 MNHNY, CDR2 SVGAGI (reference sequence). As DNA, the CDR3 is TGTGCCAGCAGCAGTACAGGGGAGTTTTACGAGCAGTACTTC. Translating it yields CASSSTGEFYEQYF.

The V call is TRBV11-2, the J call TRBJ1-5, with D possibly TRBD1 on 5 matching bases. The CDR3 consists of 13 residues. V dropped 0 bases and J dropped 6 bases, with 6 bases sitting between them. From germline, CDR1 is SGHAT and CDR2 FQNNGV. The DNA for the CDR3 is TGTGCCAGCAGCTTAGATCAGGGTCAGCCCCAGCATTTT. Its translation: CASSLDQGQPQHF.

The chain links TRBV6-5 to TRBJ1-1; D is perhaps TRBD1 (5 bases). Trimming stripped 0 bases from V and 2 bases from J, with 10 bases between. The CDR3 contains 15 residues. The V gene's germline CDR1 is MNHEY and CDR2 SVGAGI. The CDR3 region is CASSYSIRANTEAFF. The CDR3 DNA reads TGTGCCAGCAGTTACTCTATCAGGGCCAACACTGAAGCTTTCTTT.

The chain joins TRBV19 to TRBJ2-5; possible D gene TRBD2, 5 bases. The ends were cut back, 4 bases at V and 8 bases at J, with 17 bases in the middle. There are 14 residues in the CDR3. CDR1 and CDR2 (germline): LNHDA, SQIVND (reference sequence). The CDR3 protein is CASSKQPLSGTQYF. Written as DNA, the CDR3 is TGTGCCAGTAGTAAACAGCCCCTTTCGGGAACCCAGTACTTC.